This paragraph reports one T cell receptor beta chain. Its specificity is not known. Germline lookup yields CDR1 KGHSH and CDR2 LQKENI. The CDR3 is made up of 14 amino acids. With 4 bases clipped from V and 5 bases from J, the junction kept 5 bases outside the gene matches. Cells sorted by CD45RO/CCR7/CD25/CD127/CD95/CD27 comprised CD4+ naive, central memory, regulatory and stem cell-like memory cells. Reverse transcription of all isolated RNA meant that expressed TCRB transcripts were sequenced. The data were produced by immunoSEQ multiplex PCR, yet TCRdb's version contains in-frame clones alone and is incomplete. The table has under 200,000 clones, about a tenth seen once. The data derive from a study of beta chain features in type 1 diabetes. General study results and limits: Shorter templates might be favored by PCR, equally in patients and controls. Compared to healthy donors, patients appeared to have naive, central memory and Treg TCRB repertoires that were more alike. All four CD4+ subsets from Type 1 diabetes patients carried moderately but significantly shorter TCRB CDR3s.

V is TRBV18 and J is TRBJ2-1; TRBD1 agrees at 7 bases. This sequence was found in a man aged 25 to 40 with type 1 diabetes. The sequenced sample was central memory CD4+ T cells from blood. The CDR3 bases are TGTGCCAGCTCACAGGACAGGATCCACAATGAGCAGTTCTTC. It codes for CASSQDRIHNEQFF.